This TCR beta chain was captured in a study of blood T cell repertoires in COVID-19. V lost 5 bases and J 5 bases, leaving 16 bases between the germline ends. This CDR3 spans 14 amino acids. Germline values: CDR1 LNHDA, CDR2 SQIVND (reference sequence). Study members were between roughly 18 and 100 years old and lived in 24 US regions. This table comes from immunoSEQ multiplex PCR, and its TCRdb copy is limited to in-frame clones, with some not included. The repertoire consists of roughly 300,000 clones, with 70% to 90% occurring once and the leading ten covering less than 6%. The origin of this receptor is a woman aged 25 to 39 who had recovered from COVID-19. Material for sequencing was PBMCs or T cells enriched from blood (not recorded which). The gene calls are TRBV19 and TRBJ2-7; D might be TRBD1 (5 bases). The CDR3 nucleotides are TGTGCCAGTAGTCCAAGGGGTATATCGCACGAGCAGTACTTC. It is translated as CASSPRGISHEQYF.